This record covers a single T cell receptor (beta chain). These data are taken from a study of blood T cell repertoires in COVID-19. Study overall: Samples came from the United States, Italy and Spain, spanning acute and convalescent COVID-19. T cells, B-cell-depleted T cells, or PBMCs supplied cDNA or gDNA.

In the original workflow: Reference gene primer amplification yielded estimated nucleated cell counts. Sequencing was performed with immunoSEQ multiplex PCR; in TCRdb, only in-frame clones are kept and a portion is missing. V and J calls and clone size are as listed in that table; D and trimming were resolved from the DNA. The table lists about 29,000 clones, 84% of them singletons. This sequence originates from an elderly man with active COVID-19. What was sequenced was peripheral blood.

CDR3 nucleotides: TGTGCCAGCAAGGAGGGACAGGGTTCCTACGAGCAGTACTTC. Amino acid sequence: CASKEGQGSYEQYF. The chain joins TRBV2 to TRBJ2-7; TRBD1 agrees at 9 bases. After removal of 7 bases from V and 1 base from J, the junction contained 5 bases not matched to a gene. CDR3 size: 14 residues. Germline CDR1 reads SNHLY; CDR2 reads FYNNEI.